This is a list of T cell receptor beta chains from one sample in a study of blood T cell repertoires in COVID-19. Only in-frame clones appear in the TCRdb table, and some are missing; sequencing was by immunoSEQ multiplex PCR. The table lists approximately 150,000 clones, roughly 83% of them singletons. Material: peripheral blood. These receptors all come from a woman of 80 years or more with acute or convalescent COVID-19. The CDR3 runs from the conserved cysteine through the conserved F or W. A D gene is named only where the DNA matches it firmly. Expanded clones are given a class, and other clones once, few, many or no size at all.

TRBJ1-2	15	TRBV9	TRBD1	-	CASSTRTGLNYGYTF	TGTGCCAGCAGCACCCGGACAGGGCTTAACTATGGCTACACCTTC
TRBJ2-7	12	TRBV30	TRBD1	few	CASNRGLSEQYF	TGTGCCTCAAACAGGGGGCTGAGCGAGCAGTACTTC
TRBJ1-2	14	TRBV6-5	-	-	CASSYSPVNYGYTF	TGTGCCAGCAGTTACTCGCCGGTTAACTATGGCTACACCTTC
TRBJ1-4	17	TRBV7-9	TRBD1	few	CASSLGTSGQNNEKLFF	TGTGCCAGCAGCTTAGGCACCTCGGGACAGAACAATGAAAAACTGTTTTTT
TRBJ2-1	13	TRBV19	-	-	CASSMSVYNEQFF	TGTGCCAGTAGTATGTCCGTTTACAATGAGCAGTTCTTC
TRBJ1-2	13	TRBV27	-	-	CASSFTQDYGYTF	TGTGCCAGCAGTTTTACTCAGGACTATGGCTACACCTTC
TRBJ1-1	15	TRBV7-9	-	-	CASSLALSRGTEAFF	TGTGCCAGCAGCTTAGCGCTAAGCCGCGGCACTGAAGCTTTCTTT
TRBJ2-7	12	TRBV3-1/TRBV3-2	-	-	CASSQVGTGSYF	-
TRBJ1-1	17	TRBV7-2	TRBD1	-	CASSFRDSGFWGTEAFF	TGTGCCAGCAGCTTCCGGGACAGTGGGTTCTGGGGCACTGAAGCTTTCTTT
TRBJ1-4	15	TRBV5-1	TRBD1	-	CASSLAGTGNEKLFF	TGCGCCAGCAGCTTGGCCGGGACAGGCAATGAAAAACTGTTTTTT
TRBJ1-4	13	TRBV10-1	-	-	CASSAGINEKLFF	TGCGCCAGCAGTGCGGGAATTAATGAAAAACTGTTTTTT
TRBJ2-7	13	TRBV29-1	-	-	CSVVGVVIYEQYF	TGCAGCGTTGTAGGGGTGGTGATCTACGAGCAGTACTTC
TRBJ2-7	16	TRBV16	TRBD1	once	CASSQSAGTAYGKQYF	TGTGCCAGCAGCCAATCTGCCGGGACAGCTTACGGGAAGCAGTACTTC
TRBJ2-5	15	TRBV11-2	TRBD2	-	CASSLHSGAQETQYF	TGTGCCAGCAGCCTCCATAGCGGGGCTCAAGAGACCCAGTACTTC
TRBJ2-7	15	TRBV5-1	TRBD2	once	CASSFGLGSSYEQYF	TGCGCCAGCAGCTTCGGACTAGGCAGCTCCTACGAGCAGTACTTC
TRBJ1-1	14	TRBV7-9	-	-	CASSPGTRNTEAFF	TGTGCCAGCAGCCCTGGGACAAGGAACACTGAAGCTTTCTTT
TRBJ1-6	15	TRBV2	-	-	CASSEPGARNSPLHF	TGTGCCAGCAGTGAACCAGGGGCGCGGAATTCACCCCTCCACTTT
TRBJ1-1	15	TRBV5-1	-	-	CASSLDGPQGTEAFF	TGCGCCAGCAGCTTGGATGGGCCCCAGGGTACTGAAGCTTTCTTT
TRBJ2-3	15	TRBV9	TRBD2	-	CASSVEGLLTDTQYF	TGTGCCAGCAGCGTAGAGGGACTACTTACAGATACGCAGTATTTT
TRBJ1-6	15	TRBV5-4	TRBD1	few	CASSLRGGLTSPLHF	TGTGCCAGCAGCTTGCGAGGGGGCTTGACCTCACCCCTCCACTTT
TRBJ2-7	15	TRBV7-2	TRBD2	-	CASSPGTSGSYEQYF	TGTGCCAGCAGCCCCGGGACTAGCGGCTCCTACGAGCAGTACTTC
TRBJ1-1	14	TRBV19	TRBD1	-	CASSEGDSLTEAFF	TGTGCCAGTTCCGAGGGGGACAGTCTCACTGAAGCTTTCTTT
TRBJ1-2	15	TRBV15	-	-	CATSRGSASGYGYTF	TGTGCCACCAGCAGAGGAAGCGCCTCGGGCTATGGCTACACCTTC
TRBJ2-1	13	TRBV5-8	-	-	CASSLTGYNEQFF	TGTGCCAGCAGCTTGACGGGATACAATGAGCAGTTCTTC
TRBJ1-1	16	TRBV18	-	-	CASSPNPGLGYTEAFF	TGTGCCAGCTCACCAAATCCAGGGTTGGGTTACACTGAAGCTTTCTTT
TRBJ2-7	17	TRBV19	TRBD2	-	CASILWASGRAPHEQYF	TGTGCCAGTATCTTATGGGCTAGCGGGAGGGCCCCCCACGAGCAGTACTTC
TRBJ2-1	16	TRBV30	TRBD2	-	CAWSVGVSGGAEEQFF	TGTGCCTGGAGTGTAGGTGTTAGCGGGGGGGCGGAGGAGCAGTTCTTC
TRBJ1-2	16	TRBV19	-	-	CASSISGPGTFYGYTF	TGTGCCAGTAGTATTTCTGGGCCAGGCACCTTCTATGGCTACACCTTC
TRBJ2-1	17	TRBV7-8	TRBD2	-	CASSLTRGGGTYNEQFF	TGTGCCAGCAGCTTAACCAGAGGCGGGGGGACTTACAATGAGCAGTTCTTC
TRBJ2-5	14	TRBV10-3	-	-	CAISVRSGQETQYF	TGTGCCATCAGTGTGCGGTCTGGGCAAGAGACCCAGTACTTC
TRBJ1-2	14	TRBV3-1/TRBV3-2	TRBD1	-	CASSPDRRSGGYTF	TGTGCCAGCAGCCCGGACAGGAGGTCCGGTGGCTACACCTTC
TRBJ2-7	14	TRBV6-1	-	once	CASSESGRVLEQYF	TGTGCCAGCAGTGAGTCGGGCAGGGTGCTCGAGCAGTACTTC
TRBJ2-3	16	TRBV4-3	TRBD2	-	CASSQEMRGVTDTQYF	TGCGCCAGCAGCCAAGAAATGCGGGGGGTAACGGATACGCAGTATTTT